The 28 T cell receptor beta chains in this list originate from one sample, sequenced in a study of early T cells in non-severe SARS-CoV-2 infection. MiXCR was run by TCRdb on the 5' RACE reads, yielding one entry per CDR3 protein. Of roughly 57,000 distinct CDR3 sequences listed, approximately 12% are singletons. This sample comprised whole blood, obtained at baseline. These receptors came from an adult who was a healthcare worker with PCR-confirmed SARS-CoV-2 infection or an uninfected control (not recorded which).

This clonotype has just a few counts. The chain employs TRBV28 and TRBJ2-3, with 9 bases aligning to TRBD2. The CDR3 length is 17 residues. Germline V gene data show CDR1 as MDHEN and CDR2 as SYDVKM. V was clipped by 2 bases and J by 0 bases; unmatched bases: 6. The CDR3 sequence is CASSLLREGASTDTQYF. CDR3 nucleotide sequence: TGTGCCAGCAGTTTACTGCGGGAGGGTGCTAGCACAGATACGCAGTATTTT.

Ten or more counts support this clonotype. This sequence joins TRBV11-2 and TRBJ2-3; D unresolved. The CDR3 contains 11 residues. Germline V gene sequence: CDR1 SGHAT, CDR2 FQNNGV. V gave up 4 bases and J gave up 3 bases, with 2 bases separating them. DNA of the CDR3: TGTGCCAGCAGCTCTACAGATACGCAGTATTTT. Its translation is CASSSTDTQYF.

This clonotype has a handful of counts. The chain recombines TRBV7-2 with TRBJ2-5; D uncertain. The germline gives CDR1 SGHTA, CDR2 FQGNSA. CDR3 length: 17 amino acids. V was trimmed by 2 bases and J by 1 base, leaving 17 bases between them. The CDR3 DNA reads as TGTGCCAGCAGCTTAAGCTATGCGGTCTTAGGCCAAGAGACCCAGTACTTC. Translation gives CASSLSYAVLGQETQYF.

This clonotype was picked up many times. The chain employs TRBV5-4 and TRBJ2-7; the match to TRBD2 covers 8 bases. The V gene end was trimmed by 0 bases and the J gene end by 8 bases; junction bases not matched to a gene: 7. In germline, CDR1 is SGHNT, CDR2 YYREEE (reference sequence). This CDR3 region has 14 residues. The DNA of the CDR3 is TGTGCCAGCAGCTTGGATAGCGGGACTGTAAAGCAGTACTTC. The encoded protein is CASSLDSGTVKQYF.

This clonotype has just a few counts. The J gene is TRBJ2-1, the V gene TRBV11-2, with D possibly TRBD1 on 6 matching bases. CDR1 and CDR2 from the germline V gene are SGHAT and FQNNGV. Trimming stripped 5 bases from V and 0 bases from J, with 17 bases between. CDR3 length: 17 amino acids. DNA of the CDR3: TGTGCCAGCAGCCCTCCCACAGGGTATAGCTCCTACAATGAGCAGTTCTTC. This gives the protein CASSPPTGYSSYNEQFF.

This clonotype came up once. The genes are TRBV5-1 and TRBJ1-4; 8 bases fit TRBD1. This CDR3 contains 12 residues. With V trimmed by 10 bases and J by 7 bases, 6 bases remained unmatched. Germline V gene data show CDR1 as SGHRS and CDR2 as YFSETQ. Here the CDR3 DNA reads TGCGCCTCAGGACAGGGCGGTGAAAAACTGTTTTTT. Translation: CASGQGGEKLFF.

The table lists this clonotype with many counts. The V and J genes are TRBV29-1 and TRBJ2-7; 10 positions agree with TRBD1. V lost 7 bases and J lost 5; bases outside the gene matches: 14. Per germline, CDR1 SQVTM and CDR2 ANQGSEA. The CDR3 runs 15 residues. The CDR3 loop reads CSAMTGTGDVHEQYF. The CDR3 DNA sequence: TGCAGCGCCATGACCGGGACAGGGGATGTCCACGAGCAGTACTTC.

In its sample, this clonotype was seen many times. The V and J genes are TRBV27 and TRBJ2-1, with D perhaps matching TRBD2 (6 bases). Trimming removed 5 bases from V and 0 bases from J, with 17 bases in between. CDR1 is MNHEY, CDR2 SMNVEV, per germline (reference sequence). This CDR3 comprises 17 residues. The CDR3 sequence is CASSLLGLTPSYNEQFF. DNA of the CDR3: TGTGCCAGCAGTCTCCTGGGACTTACGCCCTCCTACAATGAGCAGTTCTTC.

This clonotype was recorded at least ten times. The CDR3 DNA reads TGTGCCAGCAGGGAGACTAGCGGCCCTAGCACAGATACGCAGTATTTT. It encodes CASRETSGPSTDTQYF. The rearrangement joins TRBV11-2 to TRBJ2-3; TRBD2 matches 9 bases. The CDR3 consists of 16 residues. CDR1 and CDR2 (germline): SGHAT, FQNNGV. V lost 6 bases and J lost 0; bases outside the gene matches: 7.

This clonotype was seen ten or more times. The J gene is TRBJ2-7, the V gene TRBV28; 8 positions match TRBD1. Germline V gene data show CDR1 as MDHEN and CDR2 as SYDVKM. The junction had 5 bases not matched to a gene; V was cut back by 5 bases and J by 2 bases. There are 14 residues in the CDR3. In DNA, the CDR3 is TGTGCCAGCAGTCCGGGACAGGCAGCCTACGAGCAGTACTTC. Its translation is CASSPGQAAYEQYF. The full variable domain, completed using reference TRBV28 and TRBJ2-7, is DVKVTQSSRYLVKRTGEKVFLECVQDMDHENMFWYRQDPGLGLRLIYFSYDVKMKEKGDIPEGYSVSREKKERFSLILESASTNQTSMYLCASSPGQAAYEQYFGPGTRLTVT.

This clonotype has more than one count but fewer than ten. The chain has TRBV2 and TRBJ2-2, with TRBD2 as a possible D gene (6 bases). The germline V gene has CDR1 SNHLY and CDR2 FYNNEI. Trimming removed 4 bases at V and 4 bases at J, with 13 bases between. The CDR3 runs 15 residues. The CDR3 DNA follows: TGTGCCAGCAGTGCAGCGGGCAGGGTCACCGGGGAGCTGTTTTTT. It codes for CASSAAGRVTGELFF.

This clonotype appeared a few times. This sequence joins TRBV20-1 and TRBJ2-7; 7 nucleotides match TRBD1. The CDR3 is made up of 13 amino acids. Per the germline V gene, CDR1 is DFQATT and CDR2 is SNEGSKA (reference sequence). CDR3 sequence reads: CSLTRQGIGEQYF. CDR3 coding DNA: TGCAGCCTTACCCGACAGGGAATCGGGGAGCAGTACTTC.

This clonotype has more than one count but fewer than ten. The chain recombines TRBV7-3 with TRBJ2-3, with D unclear. Trimming took 3 bases from V and 5 from J, leaving 9 bases between them. Germline values: CDR1 SGHTA, CDR2 FQGTGA. This CDR3 has 13 residues. The CDR3 reads CASSLIVRDTQYF. CDR3 coding DNA: TGTGCCAGCAGCTTGATAGTGAGAGATACGCAGTATTTT. Complete variable domain (other parts from reference TRBV7-3 and TRBJ2-3): GAGVSQTPSNKVTEKGKYVELRCDPISGHTALYWYRQSLGQGPEFLIYFQGTGAADDSGLPNDRFFAVRPEGSVSTLKIQRTERGDSAVYLCASSLIVRDTQYFGPGTRLTVL.

This clonotype was seen a handful of times. The chain joins TRBV5-5 to TRBJ2-7; possible D gene TRBD2, 5 bases. The CDR3 covers 15 residues. The V and J ends lost 3 bases and 4 bases respectively, with 17 bases between them. Germline V gives CDR1 SGHKS, CDR2 YYEKEE (reference sequence). The CDR3 DNA reads as TGTGCCAGCAGCTATAGCGAGCCCAAAGGATACGAGCAGTACTTC. Translating it yields CASSYSEPKGYEQYF.

The rearrangement links TRBV4-3 to TRBJ2-1, with D uncertain. The germline V gene encodes CDR1 LGHNA and CDR2 YSLEER. With 0 bases removed from V and 2 bases from J, the gap between germline ends came to 11 bases. This CDR3 is 16 amino acids long. CDR3 region: CASSQESQGAYNEQFF. The CDR3, as DNA: TGCGCCAGCAGCCAAGAGTCACAAGGTGCCTACAATGAGCAGTTCTTC.

This rearrangement joins TRBV24-1 to TRBJ2-1; D perhaps matches TRBD2 (5 bases). The CDR3 totals 12 residues. Looked up from germline, CDR1 is KGHDR and CDR2 is SFDVKD. V lost 7 bases and J lost 6, with 9 bases in between. In DNA, the CDR3 is TGTGCCACCAGCGGACTGGGCAATGAGCAGTTCTTC. Amino acid sequence: CATSGLGNEQFF.

This clonotype was seen ten or more times. The V gene is TRBV28, the J gene TRBJ1-6, with D unclear. V was shortened by 3 bases and J by 10 bases, with 7 bases between the two germline ends. The germline V gene has CDR1 MDHEN and CDR2 SYDVKM. The CDR3 length is 12 residues. CDR3 residues: CASSFEGSPLHF. In nucleotides, the CDR3 is TGTGCCAGCAGTTTCGAAGGGTCACCCCTCCACTTT.

V and J are TRBV20-1 and TRBJ1-2; 9 nucleotides agree with TRBD1. The CDR3 is 14 amino acids. V lost 2 bases, J lost 4 bases, and 5 bases stayed unmatched. Germline V CDR1 and CDR2: DFQATT, SNEGSKA (reference sequence). For the CDR3, the DNA is TGCAGTGCTAGATCCGGGACAGGGATCTATGGCTACACCTTC. It codes for CSARSGTGIYGYTF.

This clonotype was seen at least ten times. The gene calls are TRBV24-1 and TRBJ2-1, with D tentatively TRBD1 (5 bases). Germline CDR1 KGHDR, CDR2 SFDVKD. Trimming stripped 3 bases from V and 15 bases from J, with 17 bases between. There are 13 residues in the CDR3. DNA for the CDR3: TGTGCCACCAGTGATACCAGGGCCCTCAAGTCGTTCTTC. This codes for CATSDTRALKSFF.

By its share, this clonotype is medium-sized (0.01 to 0.1%). V and J are TRBV28 and TRBJ2-7; D perhaps matches TRBD1 (5 bases). There are 16 residues in the CDR3. The germline gives CDR1 MDHEN, CDR2 SYDVKM. Trimming took 3 bases from V and 0 from J, leaving 15 bases between them. The CDR3 DNA follows: TGTGCCAGCAGTTTTCTCCCAGACAGTGACTCCTACGAGCAGTACTTC. Its protein is CASSFLPDSDSYEQYF.

This clonotype was seen ten or more times. CDR3: CASSDRRTAGYTF. Written as DNA, the CDR3 is TGTGCCAGCAGTGACCGCCGCACGGCTGGCTACACCTTC. The rearrangement joins TRBV5-6 to TRBJ1-2; D unclear. Trimming shortened V by 5 bases and J by 7 bases, and 15 bases separated the two germline ends. The CDR3 consists of 13 residues. Germline CDR1 and CDR2: SGHDT and YYEEEE. The full variable domain, in which reference TRBV5-6 and TRBJ1-2 provide the parts outside the CDR3, is DAGVTQSPTHLIKTRGQQVTLRCSPKSGHDTVSWYQQALGQGPQFIFQYYEEEERQRGNFPDRFSGHQFPNYSSELNVNALLLGDSALYLCASSDRRTAGYTFGSGTRLTVV.

This chain connects TRBV11-2 to TRBJ2-2; D not resolved. In germline, CDR1 is SGHAT, CDR2 FQNNGV. The V and J ends lost 1 base and 3 bases respectively, with 3 bases between them. This CDR3 spans 13 amino acids. CDR3 sequence: CASSLGYTGELFF. DNA for the CDR3: TGTGCCAGCAGCTTAGGTTACACCGGGGAGCTGTTTTTT. Combining the CDR3 with reference TRBV11-2 and TRBJ2-2 gives the whole variable domain EAGVAQSPRYKIIEKRQSVAFWCNPISGHATLYWYQQILGQGPKLLIQFQNNGVVDDSQLPKDRFSAERLKGVDSTLKIQPAKLEDSAVYLCASSLGYTGELFFGEGSRLTVL.

The chain uses TRBV7-6 and TRBJ1-2; possible D gene TRBD1, 5 bases. In germline, CDR1 is SGHVS, CDR2 FNYEAQ. V was pared by 5 bases and J by 8 bases, with 21 bases between. The CDR3 loop spans 15 amino acids. In DNA form, the CDR3 reads TGTGCCAGCAGCCGAAGGACCGGGACGGCCGAAGGCTACACCTTC. It codes for CASSRRTGTAEGYTF.

This chain connects TRBV4-3 to TRBJ2-7, with D perhaps matching TRBD2 (5 bases). Trimming pared 4 bases from V and 5 bases from J, leaving 12 bases between. The CDR3 covers 13 residues. The germline CDR1 and CDR2 sequences are LGHNA and YSLEER. CDR3 nucleotides: TGCGCCAGCAGCCTCCGGGATGAGGACGAGCAGTACTTC. Translation: CASSLRDEDEQYF.

There are a few counts of this clonotype. CDR3 sequence reads: CARSLRRLAEAKNIQYF. In DNA, the CDR3 is TGTGCCAGAAGCTTAAGGAGACTAGCGGAAGCCAAAAACATTCAGTACTTC. The J gene is TRBJ2-4, the V gene TRBV5-3; 9 nucleotides line up with TRBD2. TRBV5-3 is treated as an ORF (open reading frame) with a function not yet certain. The V gene end was trimmed by 2 bases and the J gene end by 0 bases; junction bases not matched to a gene: 6. This CDR3 is built from 17 residues.

This chain uses TRBV11-3 with TRBJ2-2; D remains ambiguous. Per the germline V gene, CDR1 is SGHNT and CDR2 is YENEEA. V lost 5 bases and J lost 2, with 3 bases in between. The CDR3 loop spans 12 amino acids. The CDR3 spells CASSTNTGELFF. The CDR3 DNA follows: TGTGCCAGCAGCACTAACACCGGGGAGCTGTTTTTT.

This chain joins TRBV14 and TRBJ1-1; D possibly corresponds to TRBD1 (6 bases). V gave up 0 bases and J gave up 0 bases, with 11 bases separating them. CDR3 length: 16 residues. CDR1 and CDR2 (germline): SGHDN, FVKESK. In DNA form, the CDR3 reads TGTGCCAGCAGCCAAGATTGGCAGGGGATGAACACTGAAGCTTTCTTT. The encoded protein is CASSQDWQGMNTEAFF.

This clonotype has a count of ten or more. A read error may account for a junction end that differs from germline. The CDR3 sequence: CSTRLQGATEAFF. The CDR3 DNA is TGCAGTACTAGACTACAGGGGGCAACTGAAGCTTTCTTT. The gene calls are TRBV20-1 and TRBJ1-1, with 9 bases fitting TRBD1. The CDR3 totals 13 residues. Germline CDR1 is DFQATT and CDR2 is SNEGSKA (reference sequence).